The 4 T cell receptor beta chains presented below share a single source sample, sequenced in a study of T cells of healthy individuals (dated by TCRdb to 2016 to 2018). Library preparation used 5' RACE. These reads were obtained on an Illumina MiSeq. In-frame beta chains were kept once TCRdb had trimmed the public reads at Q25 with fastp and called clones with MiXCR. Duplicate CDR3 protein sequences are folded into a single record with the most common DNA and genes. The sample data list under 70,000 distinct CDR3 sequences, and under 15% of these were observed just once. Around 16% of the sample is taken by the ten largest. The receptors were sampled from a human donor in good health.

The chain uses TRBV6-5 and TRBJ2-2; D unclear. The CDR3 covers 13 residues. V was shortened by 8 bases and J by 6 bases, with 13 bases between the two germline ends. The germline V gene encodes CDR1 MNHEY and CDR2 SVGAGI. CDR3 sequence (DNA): TGTGCCAGCGAAGGTACCGACGCCGGGGAGCTGTTTTTT. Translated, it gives CASEGTDAGELFF.

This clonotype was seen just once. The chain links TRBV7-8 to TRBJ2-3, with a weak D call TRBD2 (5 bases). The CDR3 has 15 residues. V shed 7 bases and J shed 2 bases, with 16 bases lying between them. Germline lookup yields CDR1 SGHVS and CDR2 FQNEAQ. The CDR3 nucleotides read TGTGCCAGCACCCCCAGCGGAAGAGTCACAGATACGCAGTATTTT. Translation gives CASTPSGRVTDTQYF.

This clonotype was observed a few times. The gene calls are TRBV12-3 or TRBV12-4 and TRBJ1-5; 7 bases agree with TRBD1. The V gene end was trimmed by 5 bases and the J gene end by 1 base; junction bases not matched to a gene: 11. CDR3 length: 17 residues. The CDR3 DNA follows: TGTGCCAGCAGTCTAACTATGGAACAGGGGAGCAATCAGCCCCAGCATTTT. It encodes CASSLTMEQGSNQPQHF.

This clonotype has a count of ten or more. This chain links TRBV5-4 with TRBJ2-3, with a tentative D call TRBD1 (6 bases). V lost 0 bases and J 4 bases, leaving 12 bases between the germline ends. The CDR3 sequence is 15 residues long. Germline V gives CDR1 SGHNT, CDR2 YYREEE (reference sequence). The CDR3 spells CASSLVGGMADTQYF. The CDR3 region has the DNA TGTGCCAGCAGCTTGGTAGGGGGAATGGCAGATACGCAGTATTTT. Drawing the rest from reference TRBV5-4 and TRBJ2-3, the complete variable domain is ETGVTQSPTHLIKTRGQQVTLRCSSQSGHNTVSWYQQALGQGPQFIFQYYREEENGRGNFPPRFSGLQFPNYSSELNVNALELDDSALYLCASSLVGGMADTQYFGPGTRLTVL.